The 6 T cell receptor beta chains below come from one sample, sequenced in a study of T cells in Graves' hyperthyroidism and ophthalmopathy. Using RNA transcripts as the source, TCR beta CDR3 regions were amplified. The HTBI primer set was used in a first-round RT-PCR of the TCR CDR3. TCRdb recomputed calls from the multiplex PCR reads with MiXCR, one row per CDR3 protein. The table includes roughly 500,000 distinct CDR3 sequences, roughly a quarter detected once. The sequencing sample was made of blood. The receptors here all came from a woman aged 30 to 39 with Graves' ophthalmopathy.

This clonotype was observed many times. This sequence joins TRBV10-3 and TRBJ1-5; D gene unclear. CDR3 length equals 14 residues. The germline V gene encodes CDR1 ENHRY and CDR2 SYGVKD. Trimming removed 4 bases from V and 7 bases from J, with 14 bases in between. This chain's CDR3 is CAISGGIGNQPQHF. The CDR3 nucleotides read TGTGCCATCAGTGGGGGAATTGGGAACCAGCCCCAGCATTTT.

This clonotype was observed many times. This sequence joins TRBV6-5 and TRBJ2-7; no reliable D call. This CDR3 has 13 residues. V was cut by 2 bases and J by 4 bases, with 9 bases left in between. The germline CDR1 and CDR2 sequences are MNHEY and SVGAGI. CDR3 bases: TGTGCCAGCAGTTACCGAAAGCAATACGAGCAGTACTTC. It yields the protein CASSYRKQYEQYF.

This clonotype was detected a few times. V is TRBV4-3 and J is TRBJ1-5, with 9 bases aligning to TRBD1. This CDR3 region has 17 residues. Germline CDR1 and CDR2: LGHNA and YSLEER. V lost 6 bases and J lost 0; bases outside the gene matches: 9. CDR3 in amino acids: CASSKDRGSYSNQPQHF. CDR3 in DNA: TGCGCCAGCAGTAAGGACAGGGGCTCCTATAGCAATCAGCCCCAGCATTTT.

This clonotype was counted between two and nine times. An end of the junction differs from the germline gene, which may be a read error. The chain recombines TRBV14 with TRBJ1-2; D is possibly TRBD1 (6 bases). Germline CDR1 is SGHDN and CDR2 is FVKESK. The CDR3 is 14 residues long. CDR3 sequence reads: CAGSQVVQGSGYTF. The CDR3 DNA is TGTGCCGGCAGCCAAGTTGTACAGGGAAGCGGCTACACCTTC.

The sample holds many counts of this clonotype. The J gene is TRBJ1-3, the V gene TRBV30, with 9 bases matching TRBD1. Unmatched junction bases numbered 5, after V lost 8 bases and J lost 3 bases. Germline CDR1 GTSNPN, CDR2 SVGIG (reference sequence). The length of the CDR3 is 13 residues. CDR3 nucleotides: TGTGCCGGGGACAGGGCTAATGGAAACACCATATATTTT. This translates into CAGDRANGNTIYF.

The chain uses TRBV2 and TRBJ1-5; D is possibly TRBD1 (6 bases). CDR1 SNHLY and CDR2 FYNNEI come from the germline V gene. The CDR3 totals 14 residues. Trimming shortened V by 4 bases and J by 3 bases, and 10 bases separated the two germline ends. The CDR3 sequence is CASSGNRANQPQHF. CDR3 bases: TGTGCCAGCAGTGGAAACAGGGCCAATCAGCCCCAGCATTTT.